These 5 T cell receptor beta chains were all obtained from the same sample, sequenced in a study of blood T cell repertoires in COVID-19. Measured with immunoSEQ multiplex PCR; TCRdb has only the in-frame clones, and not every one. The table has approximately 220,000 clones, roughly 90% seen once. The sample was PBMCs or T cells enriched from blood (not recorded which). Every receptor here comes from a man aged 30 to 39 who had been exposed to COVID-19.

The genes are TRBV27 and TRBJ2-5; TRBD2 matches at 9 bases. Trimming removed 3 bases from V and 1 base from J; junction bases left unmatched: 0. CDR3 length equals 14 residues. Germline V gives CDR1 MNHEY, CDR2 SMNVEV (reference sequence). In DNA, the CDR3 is TGTGCCAGCAGTTTTAGCGGGGGCCAAGAGACCCAGTACTTC. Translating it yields CASSFSGGQETQYF.

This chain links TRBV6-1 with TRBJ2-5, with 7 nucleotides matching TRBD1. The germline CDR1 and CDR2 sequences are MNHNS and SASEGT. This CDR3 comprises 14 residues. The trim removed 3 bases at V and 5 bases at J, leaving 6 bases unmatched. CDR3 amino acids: CASSDLRGLETQYF. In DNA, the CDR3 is TGTGCCAGCAGTGATCTTAGGGGGCTCGAGACCCAGTACTTC.

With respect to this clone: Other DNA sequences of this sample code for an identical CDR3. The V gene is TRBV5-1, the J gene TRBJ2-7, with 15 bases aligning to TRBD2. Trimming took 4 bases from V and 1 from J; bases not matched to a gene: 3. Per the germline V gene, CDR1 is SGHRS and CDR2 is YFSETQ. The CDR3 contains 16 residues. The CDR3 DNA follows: TGCGCCAGCAGCCCGGGACTAGCGGGGGGATCCTACGAGCAGTACTTC. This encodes CASSPGLAGGSYEQYF.

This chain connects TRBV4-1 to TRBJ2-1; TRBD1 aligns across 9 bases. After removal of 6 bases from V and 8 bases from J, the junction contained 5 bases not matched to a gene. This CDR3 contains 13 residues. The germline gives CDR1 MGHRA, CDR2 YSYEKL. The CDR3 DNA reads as TGCGCCAGCAGATCCGGGACAGGGCATGAGCAGTTCTTC. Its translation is CASRSGTGHEQFF.

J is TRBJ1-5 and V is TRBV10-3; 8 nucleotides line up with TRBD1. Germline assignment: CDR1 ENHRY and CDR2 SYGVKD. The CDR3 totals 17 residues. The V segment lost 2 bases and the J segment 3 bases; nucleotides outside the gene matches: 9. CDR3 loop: CAISEVGQVGFNQPQHF. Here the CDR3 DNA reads TGTGCCATCAGTGAGGTGGGACAGGTAGGGTTCAATCAGCCCCAGCATTTT.